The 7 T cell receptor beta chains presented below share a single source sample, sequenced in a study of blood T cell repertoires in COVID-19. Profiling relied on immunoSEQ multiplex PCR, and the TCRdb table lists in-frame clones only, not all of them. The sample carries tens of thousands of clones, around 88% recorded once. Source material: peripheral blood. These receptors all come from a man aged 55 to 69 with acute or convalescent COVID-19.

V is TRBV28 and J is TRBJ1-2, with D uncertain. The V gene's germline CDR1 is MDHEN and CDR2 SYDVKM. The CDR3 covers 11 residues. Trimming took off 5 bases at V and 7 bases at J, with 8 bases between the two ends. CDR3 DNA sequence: TGTGCCAGCAGTCCTCTCCGTGGCTACACCTTC. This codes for CASSPLRGYTF.

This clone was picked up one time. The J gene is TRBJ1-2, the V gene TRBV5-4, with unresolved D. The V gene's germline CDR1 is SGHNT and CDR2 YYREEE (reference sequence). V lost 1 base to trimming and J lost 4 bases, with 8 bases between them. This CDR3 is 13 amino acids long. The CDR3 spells CASSLNSLYGYTF. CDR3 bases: TGTGCCAGCAGCTTGAACTCCCTCTATGGCTACACCTTC. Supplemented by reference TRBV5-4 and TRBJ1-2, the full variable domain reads ETGVTQSPTHLIKTRGQQVTLRCSSQSGHNTVSWYQQALGQGPQFIFQYYREEENGRGNFPPRFSGLQFPNYSSELNVNALELDDSALYLCASSLNSLYGYTFGSGTRLTVV.

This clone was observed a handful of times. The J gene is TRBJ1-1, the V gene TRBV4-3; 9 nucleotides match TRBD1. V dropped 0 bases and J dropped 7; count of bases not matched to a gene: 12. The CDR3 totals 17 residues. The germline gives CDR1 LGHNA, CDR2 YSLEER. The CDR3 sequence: CASSQEEDRGAGHEAFF. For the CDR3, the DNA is TGCGCCAGCAGCCAAGAAGAGGACAGGGGCGCGGGCCATGAAGCTTTCTTT.

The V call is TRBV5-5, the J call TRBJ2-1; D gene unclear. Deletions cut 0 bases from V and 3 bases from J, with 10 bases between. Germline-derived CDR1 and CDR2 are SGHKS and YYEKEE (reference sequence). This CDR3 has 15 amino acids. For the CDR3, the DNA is TGTGCCAGCAGCTTGGAAATAGCAGACTACAATGAGCAGTTCTTC. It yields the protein CASSLEIADYNEQFF.

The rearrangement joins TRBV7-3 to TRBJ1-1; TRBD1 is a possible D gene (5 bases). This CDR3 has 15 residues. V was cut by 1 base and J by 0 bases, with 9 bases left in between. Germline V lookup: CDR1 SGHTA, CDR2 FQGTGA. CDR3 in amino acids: CASSLNPGMNTEAFF. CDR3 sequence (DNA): TGTGCCAGCAGCTTAAACCCAGGGATGAACACTGAAGCTTTCTTT.

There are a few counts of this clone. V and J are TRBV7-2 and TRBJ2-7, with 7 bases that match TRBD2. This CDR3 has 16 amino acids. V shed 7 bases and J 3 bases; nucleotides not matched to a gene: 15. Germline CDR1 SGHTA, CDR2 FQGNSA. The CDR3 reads CASTPQEVAGLYEQYF. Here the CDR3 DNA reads TGTGCCAGCACCCCTCAAGAGGTAGCGGGTCTCTACGAGCAGTACTTC.

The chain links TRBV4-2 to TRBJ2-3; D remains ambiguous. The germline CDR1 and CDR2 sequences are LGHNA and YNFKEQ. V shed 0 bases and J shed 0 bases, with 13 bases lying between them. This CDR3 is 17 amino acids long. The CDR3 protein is CASSQEGARPSTDTQYF. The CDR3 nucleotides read TGTGCCAGCAGCCAAGAGGGTGCCAGGCCCAGCACAGATACGCAGTATTTT.